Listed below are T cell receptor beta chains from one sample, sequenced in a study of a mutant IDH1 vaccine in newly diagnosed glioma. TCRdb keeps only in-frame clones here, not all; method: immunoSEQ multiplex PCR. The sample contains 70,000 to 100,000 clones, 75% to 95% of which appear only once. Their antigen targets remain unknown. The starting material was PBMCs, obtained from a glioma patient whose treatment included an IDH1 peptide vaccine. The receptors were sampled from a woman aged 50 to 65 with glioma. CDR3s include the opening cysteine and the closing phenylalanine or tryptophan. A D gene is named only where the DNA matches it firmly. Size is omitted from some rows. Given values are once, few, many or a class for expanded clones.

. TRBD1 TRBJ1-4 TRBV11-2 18 CASSLDGTGGATNEKLFF TGTGCCAGCAGCTTAGATGGGACAGGGGGCGCAACTAATGAAAAACTGTTTTTT
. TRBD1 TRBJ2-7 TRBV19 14 CASSPTDRGAEQYF TGTGCCAGTAGTCCAACGGACAGGGGTGCAGAGCAGTACTTC
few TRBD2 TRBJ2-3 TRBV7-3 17 CASSATGTSGRTDTQYF TGTGCCAGCAGCGCTACAGGGACTAGCGGTCGAACAGATACGCAGTATTTT
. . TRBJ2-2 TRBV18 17 CASSPPGVGLSTGELFF TGTGCCAGCTCACCACCCGGGGTGGGCTTGAGCACCGGGGAGCTGTTTTTT
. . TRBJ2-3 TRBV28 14 CATSRGGVEDTQYF TGTGCCACTTCGAGGGGAGGTGTTGAAGATACGCAGTATTTT
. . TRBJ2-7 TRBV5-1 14 CASSLGRVAGEQYF TGCGCCAGCAGCTTGGGACGGGTGGCAGGCGAGCAGTACTTC
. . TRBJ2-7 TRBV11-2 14 CASSYLKGRGEQYF TGTGCCAGCAGCTACCTAAAAGGGAGAGGAGAGCAGTACTTC
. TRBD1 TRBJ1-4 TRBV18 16 CASSQGTGGGSEKLFF TGTGCCAGCTCACAGGGGACAGGCGGAGGGAGTGAAAAACTGTTTTTT
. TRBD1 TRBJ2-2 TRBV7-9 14 CASSRGQNTGELFF TGTGCCAGCAGCAGGGGGCAAAACACCGGGGAGCTGTTTTTT
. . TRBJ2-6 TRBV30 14 CAWSYLSGANVLTF TGTGCCTGGAGTTACCTCTCTGGGGCCAACGTCCTGACTTTC
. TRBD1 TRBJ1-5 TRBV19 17 CASSIPTGTGKRLPQHF TGTGCCAGTAGTATCCCGACCGGGACAGGTAAAAGACTGCCCCAGCATTTT